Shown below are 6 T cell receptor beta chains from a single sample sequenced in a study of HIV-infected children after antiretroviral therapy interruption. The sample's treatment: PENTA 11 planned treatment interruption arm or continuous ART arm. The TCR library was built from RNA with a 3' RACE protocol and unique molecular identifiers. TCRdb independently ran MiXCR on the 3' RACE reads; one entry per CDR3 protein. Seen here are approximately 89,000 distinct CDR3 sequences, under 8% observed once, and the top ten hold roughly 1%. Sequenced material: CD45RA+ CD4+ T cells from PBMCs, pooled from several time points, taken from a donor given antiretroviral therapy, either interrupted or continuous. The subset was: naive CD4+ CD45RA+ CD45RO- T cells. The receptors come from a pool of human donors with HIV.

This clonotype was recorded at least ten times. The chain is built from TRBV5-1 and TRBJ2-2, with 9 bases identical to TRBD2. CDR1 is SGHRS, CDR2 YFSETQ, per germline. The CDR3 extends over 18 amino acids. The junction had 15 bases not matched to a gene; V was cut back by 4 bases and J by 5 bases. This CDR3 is CASSPLRASGVQTGELFF. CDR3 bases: TGCGCCAGCAGCCCGCTAAGGGCTAGCGGGGTACAAACCGGGGAGCTGTTTTTT. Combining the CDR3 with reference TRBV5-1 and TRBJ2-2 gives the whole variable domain KAGVTQTPRYLIKTRGQQVTLSCSPISGHRSVSWYQQTPGQGLQFLFEYFSETQRNKGNFPGRFSGRQFSNSRSEMNVSTLELGDSALYLCASSPLRASGVQTGELFFGEGSRLTVL.

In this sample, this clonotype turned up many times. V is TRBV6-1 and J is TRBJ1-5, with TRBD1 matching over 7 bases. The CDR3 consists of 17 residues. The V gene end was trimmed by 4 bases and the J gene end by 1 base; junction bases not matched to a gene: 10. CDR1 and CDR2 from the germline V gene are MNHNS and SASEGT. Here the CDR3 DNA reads TGTGCCAGCAGTGCCGGGGTGACAGGGTTCAGCAATCAGCCCCAGCATTTT. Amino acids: CASSAGVTGFSNQPQHF.

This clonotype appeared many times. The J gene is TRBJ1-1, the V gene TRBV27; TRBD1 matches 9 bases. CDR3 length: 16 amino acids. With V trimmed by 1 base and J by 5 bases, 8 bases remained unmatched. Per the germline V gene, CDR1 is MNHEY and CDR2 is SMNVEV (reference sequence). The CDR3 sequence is CASSLFPGQGVTEAFF. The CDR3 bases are TGTGCCAGCAGTTTATTTCCGGGACAGGGAGTAACTGAAGCTTTCTTT.

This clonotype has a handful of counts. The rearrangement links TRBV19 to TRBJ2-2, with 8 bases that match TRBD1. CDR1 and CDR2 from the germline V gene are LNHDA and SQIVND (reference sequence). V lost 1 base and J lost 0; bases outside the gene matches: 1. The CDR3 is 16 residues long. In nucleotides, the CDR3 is TGTGCCAGTAGTATAGGGACAGGGTCGAACACCGGGGAGCTGTTTTTT. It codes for CASSIGTGSNTGELFF.

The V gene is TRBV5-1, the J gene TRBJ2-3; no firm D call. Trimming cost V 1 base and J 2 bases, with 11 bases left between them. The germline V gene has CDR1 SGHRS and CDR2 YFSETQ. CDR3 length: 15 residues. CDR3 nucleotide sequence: TGCGCCAGCAGCTTGTTGACGCAGCCCACAGATACGCAGTATTTT. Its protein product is CASSLLTQPTDTQYF.

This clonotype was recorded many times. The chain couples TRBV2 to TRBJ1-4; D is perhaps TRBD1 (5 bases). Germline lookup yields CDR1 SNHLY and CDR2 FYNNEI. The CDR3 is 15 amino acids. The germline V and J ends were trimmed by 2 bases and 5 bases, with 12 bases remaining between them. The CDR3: CASSEIGSGNEKLFF. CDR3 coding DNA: TGTGCCAGCAGTGAAATAGGGTCAGGGAATGAAAAACTGTTTTTT. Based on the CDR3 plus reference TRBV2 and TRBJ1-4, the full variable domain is EPEVTQTPSHQVTQMGQEVILRCVPISNHLYFYWYRQILGQKVEFLVSFYNNEISEKSEIFDDQFSVERPDGSNFTLKIRSTKLEDSAMYFCASSEIGSGNEKLFFGSGTQLSVL.